This is a list of T cell receptor beta chains from one sample in a study of blood T cell repertoires in COVID-19. Libraries were prepared by immunoSEQ multiplex PCR; TCRdb keeps only in-frame clonotypes and omits some of them. Among about 220,000 clones listed, 85% to 90% were seen once. Sequenced sample: PBMCs or T cells enriched from blood (not recorded which). These receptors originate from a woman aged 18-35 years in a cohort exposed to, infected with or recovered from COVID-19 (not recorded which). The CDR3 runs from the conserved cysteine through the conserved F or W. A D gene is named only where the DNA matches it firmly. Clone size is not always given. Where it is, it says once, few, many or a class for expanded clones.

>TRBJ1-1|NA|NA|TRBV7-9
TGTGCCAGCAGCTCCCTCGGCCCTAGGGGACTCAACACTGAAGCTTTCTTT
CASSSLGPRGLNTEAFF
>TRBJ2-5|NA|TRBD1|TRBV24-1
TGTGCCACCAGTGATCCCGGTAAGGGGGCTCAAGAGACCCAGTACTTC
CATSDPGKGAQETQYF
>TRBJ2-3|NA|TRBD2|TRBV2
TGTGCCAGCCCCGGGGGGGGCACAGATACGCAGTATTTT
CASPGGGTDTQYF
>TRBJ2-2|NA|NA|TRBV10-3
TGTGCCATCAGGCTACAGGGTGCTACCGGGGAGCTGTTTTTT
CAIRLQGATGELFF
>TRBJ1-2|NA|NA|TRBV18
TGTGCCAGCTCACCACGCATGGTGGCGGCCGGGTATGGCTACACCTTC
CASSPRMVAAGYGYTF
>TRBJ2-3|NA|NA|TRBV7-8
TGTGCCAGCAGCTTAGGGATAGCGGCCCCCACAGATACGCAGTATTTT
CASSLGIAAPTDTQYF
>TRBJ2-3|NA|TRBD2|TRBV29-1
TGCAGCGTTGAACCGTCCGCGGGAGGGCCCTCAGATACGCAGTATTTT
CSVEPSAGGPSDTQYF
>TRBJ2-7|NA|TRBD2|TRBV7-3
TGTGCCAGCAGCAGACAAGCGGGGGCGGGTTACGAGCAGTACTTC
CASSRQAGAGYEQYF
>TRBJ1-3|once|TRBD1|TRBV7-6
TGTGCCAGCAGCTTAGTGGCAGGGGGCGGCGAGACTGGAAACACCATATATTTT
CASSLVAGGGETGNTIYF
>TRBJ2-3|NA|TRBD2|TRBV9
TGTGCCAGCAGCGTTTTCGGACTAGCGGGACCGACAGATACGCAGTATTTT
CASSVFGLAGPTDTQYF
>TRBJ2-1|few|NA|TRBV5-6
TGTGCCAGCACCGAGACTGGTAATGAGCAGTTCTTC
CASTETGNEQFF
>TRBJ1-4|NA|NA|TRBV5-1
TGCGCCAGCAGCTTGAACAGGGCCCCTGAAAAACTGTTTTTT
CASSLNRAPEKLFF
>TRBJ2-2|few|TRBD1|TRBV7-8
TGTGCCAGCAGCTTACAGGGGGCCGGCGGGGAGCTGTTTTTT
CASSLQGAGGELFF
>TRBJ2-7|NA|NA|TRBV27
TGTGCCAGCAGTTTCGGGTGGAGCTCCTACGAGCAGTACTTC
CASSFGWSSYEQYF
>TRBJ2-1|NA|TRBD2|TRBV5-1
TGCGCCAGCAGCTTGGTACTAGCGCAGGCTAATGAGCAGTTCTTC
CASSLVLAQANEQFF
>TRBJ1-3|once|NA|TRBV5-6
TGTGCCAGCAGCTTGGTGGCAGGGGCGGGAAACACCATATATTTT
CASSLVAGAGNTIYF
>TRBJ1-4|NA|NA|TRBV29-1
TGCAGCGCCGCGGGCATCCCAACTAATGAAAAACTGTTTTTT
CSAAGIPTNEKLFF
>TRBJ1-5|NA|NA|TRBV9
TGTGCCAGCAGCTCAGGGGTTCAGCCCCAGCATTTT
CASSSGVQPQHF
>TRBJ1-4|NA|TRBD1|TRBV4-2
TGTGCCAGCAGCCAAGAGATGGGGACAGCAAATGAAAAACTGTTTTTT
CASSQEMGTANEKLFF
>TRBJ2-7|NA|NA|TRBV14
TGTGCCATCCTCCGAATACCGAGGGATCCCTACGAGCAGTACTTC
CAILRIPRDPYEQYF
>TRBJ1-2|once|TRBD1|TRBV7-9
TGTGCCAGCAGCCCACGACAGGGCGAGTATGGCTACACCTTC
CASSPRQGEYGYTF
>TRBJ1-2|once|NA|TRBV5-1
TGCGCCAGCAGCTCCGCCCCAGGGAACTATGGCTACACCTTC
CASSSAPGNYGYTF
>TRBJ2-1|NA|NA|TRBV5-1
TGCGCCAGCAGCTACAAGTCGGGGAATGAGCAGTTCTTC
CASSYKSGNEQFF
>TRBJ2-3|NA|NA|TRBV7-9
TGTGCCAGCAGCTTAGCGTCTAGTCCGGCGGATACGCAGTATTTT
CASSLASSPADTQYF
>TRBJ1-1|few|NA|TRBV3-1/TRBV3-2
TGTGCCAGCAGCCAAGATGAGGGCCGCCCTGAAGCTTTCTTT
CASSQDEGRPEAFF
>TRBJ1-6|few|NA|TRBV14
TGTGCCAGCAGCCAAGATCAGTCCTCCTTCACCCTCCACTTT
CASSQDQSSFTLHF
>TRBJ2-3|NA|TRBD2|TRBV7-9
TGTGCCAGCAGCTTGCTAGCGGACATCACAGATACGCAGTATTTT
CASSLLADITDTQYF
>TRBJ1-1|NA|NA|TRBV11-2
TGTGCCAGCAGCAGCACTAGGGCTTTCTTT
CASSSTRAFF
>TRBJ1-1|NA|TRBD1|TRBV28
TGTGCCAGCAGGACAGGGGTCAGGACTGAAGCTTTCTTT
CASRTGVRTEAFF
>TRBJ2-7|NA|TRBD1|TRBV5-1
TGCGCCAGCAGCCCCGACAGGGGGAAATCCTACGAGCAGTACTTC
CASSPDRGKSYEQYF
>TRBJ1-1|NA|NA|TRBV11-2
TGTGCCAGCAGCTTAACGACAGTTGCTGAAGCTTTCTTT
CASSLTTVAEAFF
>TRBJ1-1|NA|TRBD1|TRBV4-1
TGCGCCAGCAGCCGCATAACAGGGGGCACTGAAGCTTTCTTT
CASSRITGGTEAFF
>TRBJ2-3|once|TRBD2|TRBV5-1
TGCGCCAGCAGCTTGGGTCTAGCGGGGGGTCTCGCAGATACGCAGTATTTT
CASSLGLAGGLADTQYF
>TRBJ1-1|NA|NA|TRBV6-2/TRBV6-3
TGTGCCAGCAGTTACTCGGCAGGAAACATGAACACTGAAGCTTTCTTT
CASSYSAGNMNTEAFF
>TRBJ1-1|NA|TRBD1|TRBV10-1
TGCGCCAGCAGTTCGACAGGGAAGACTGAAGCTTTCTTT
CASSSTGKTEAFF
>TRBJ2-1|NA|TRBD1|TRBV28
TGTGCCAGCACCCCCATAGGACAGGGGGCCAATGAGCAGTTCTTC
CASTPIGQGANEQFF
>TRBJ1-2|NA|NA|TRBV9
TGTGCCAGCAGCGCGGTAGCTAACTATGGCTACACCTTC
CASSAVANYGYTF
>TRBJ1-2|NA|TRBD1|TRBV6-1
TGTGCCAGCAGTGGGGGGACAGGGGGCGCCGGCTATGGCTACACCTTC
CASSGGTGGAGYGYTF
>TRBJ2-7|few|NA|TRBV27
TGTGCCAGCAGTTCCAACAGGGTCTACGAGCAGTACTTC
CASSSNRVYEQYF
>TRBJ1-5|once|NA|TRBV5-5
TGTGCCAGCAGCGCGGGGTACTGGGGAAATCAGCCCCAGCATTTT
CASSAGYWGNQPQHF
>TRBJ2-5|NA|NA|TRBV11-2
TGTGCCAGCAGCGTAGCGGACAGCTCAGAGACCCAGTACTTC
CASSVADSSETQYF
>TRBJ2-7|NA|TRBD1|TRBV5-1
TGCGCCAGCTCATGGGGACAGGGGGCCTACGAGCAGTACTTC
CASSWGQGAYEQYF
>TRBJ1-1|once|NA|TRBV19
TGTGCCAGTAGTATCAGGACACCTAATGGGAGGTTAAACACTGAAGCTTTCTTT
CASSIRTPNGRLNTEAFF
>TRBJ2-7|NA|TRBD2|TRBV5-5
TGTGCCAGCAGCTCGACCGGACTAGCGGGGAGCTACGAGCAGTACTTC
CASSSTGLAGSYEQYF
>TRBJ2-3|NA|TRBD2|TRBV6-1
TGTGCCAGCAGTGAAGGGCTAGCGGGGGATTTTAGCACAGATACGCAGTATTTT
CASSEGLAGDFSTDTQYF
>TRBJ1-4|NA|NA|TRBV6-1
TGTGCCAGCAGTGACGTTGAGGAACTGTTTTTT
CASSDVEELFF
>TRBJ2-2|few|NA|TRBV2
TGTGCCAGCAGTGCTCCCGAGGCCGGGGAGCTGTTTTTT
CASSAPEAGELFF
>TRBJ1-3|NA|NA|TRBV6-5
TGTGCCAGCAGTTACGCGAATCGCGGCGGAAACACCATATATTTT
CASSYANRGGNTIYF
>TRBJ1-4|NA|NA|TRBV9
TGTGCCAGCAGCATAACCCCCACATCTAATGAAAAACTGTTTTTT
CASSITPTSNEKLFF
>TRBJ2-1|NA|TRBD2|TRBV19
TGTGCCAGTTCCCTCGGGGGGTACAATGAGCAGTTCTTC
CASSLGGYNEQFF
>TRBJ2-1|NA|NA|TRBV9
TGTGCCAGCAGCGTAGCGGGGCCCAGGCGACTAGGGGAGAATGAGCAGTTCTTC
CASSVAGPRRLGENEQFF
>TRBJ2-7|NA|TRBD2|TRBV12-3/TRBV12-4
TGTGCCAGCAGAATAGCGGGGGCCGAGCAGTACTTC
CASRIAGAEQYF
>TRBJ1-2|NA|TRBD1|TRBV28
TGTGCCAGCAGCTTACAGGGGTCGGCATATGGCTACACCTTC
CASSLQGSAYGYTF
>TRBJ1-5|NA|NA|TRBV27
TGTGCCAGCAGTTTGTTGGGGACTTTCGACAATCAGCCCCAGCATTTT
CASSLLGTFDNQPQHF
>TRBJ2-3|NA|NA|TRBV14
TGTGCCAGCAGCCAAGATGGGCTTCTCGCAGATACGCAGTATTTT
CASSQDGLLADTQYF